This TCR beta chain was retrieved from a study of blood T cell repertoires in COVID-19. Overall study: The samples span acute and convalescent COVID-19 from the United States, Italy and Spain. Nucleic acid was either cDNA or gDNA, and it came from T cells, B-cell-depleted T cells, or PBMCs.

The CDR3 covers 16 residues. Germline V gene lookup returns CDR1 MDHEN and CDR2 SYDVKM. Unmatched junction bases numbered 15, after V lost 10 bases and J lost 4 bases. In the source study's methods: Estimated nucleated cell counts came from reference gene primer amplification. Data came from immunoSEQ multiplex PCR; TCRdb stores just in-frame clones and leaves some out. That table gives V, J and clone size, and the DNA gave D and trimming. The table lists 180,000 or so clones, 75% to 90% of them singletons. Material: peripheral blood. The V call is TRBV28, the J call TRBJ2-1; 8 bases line up with TRBD2. The receptor was derived from an older woman with acute or convalescent COVID-19. CDR3 sequence: CATAWASGRYYNEQFF. CDR3 in DNA: TGTGCCACCGCTTGGGCTAGCGGGCGATATTACAATGAGCAGTTCTTC.